The TCR beta chain under discussion was sequenced for a study of blood T cell repertoires in COVID-19. Study-wide background: Italy, Spain and the United States were the sources of the convalescent and acute COVID-19 samples. From T cells, B-cell-depleted T cells, or PBMCs came the material, which was cDNA or gDNA.

CDR3 length equals 13 residues. Germline CDR1 is MDHEN and CDR2 is SYDVKM. Trimming removed 3 bases at V and 7 bases at J, with 10 bases between. Source study methods: Reference gene primer amplification gave nucleated cell count estimates. Clones were sequenced by immunoSEQ multiplex PCR, and TCRdb holds only the in-frame ones, with some missing. V, J and clone size are those of that table, while D and trimming were read from the DNA. The data contain roughly 290,000 clones, around nine tenths of them singletons. The chain combines TRBV28 with TRBJ1-5; D perhaps matches TRBD1 (5 bases). The sequenced sample was peripheral blood. This clonotype was sampled from a man between 25 and 39 years old with acute or convalescent COVID-19. The CDR3 DNA follows: TGTGCCAGCAGTTTTAAGGACAACCAGCCCCAGCATTTT. Its protein product is CASSFKDNQPQHF.